This T cell receptor (beta chain) was captured by sequencing in a study of blood T cells in healthy people across ages. A J-beta primer mix and a sample-barcoded 5' primer were used in a second PCR of roughly 7 to 12 cycles. TCRdb itself ran the 5' RACE reads through MiXCR, one entry per CDR3 protein. Of about 1,500,000 distinct CDR3 sequences listed, approximately 30% were seen once; the top ten hold 7.7%. This clonotype was counted only a few times. The ends lost 3 bases at V and 0 bases at J; junction bases unmatched: 5. There are 16 residues in the CDR3. Germline CDR1 reads MNHEY; CDR2 reads SVGAGI.

V is TRBV6-5 and J is TRBJ2-7, with 10 bases identical to TRBD1. The TCR comes from a woman in her twenties or thirties in good health. Sequenced sample: blood. The CDR3 DNA follows: TGTGCCAGCAGTTATGGGTGGACAGGGGGCTCCTACGAGCAGTACTTC. It is translated as CASSYGWTGGSYEQYF.